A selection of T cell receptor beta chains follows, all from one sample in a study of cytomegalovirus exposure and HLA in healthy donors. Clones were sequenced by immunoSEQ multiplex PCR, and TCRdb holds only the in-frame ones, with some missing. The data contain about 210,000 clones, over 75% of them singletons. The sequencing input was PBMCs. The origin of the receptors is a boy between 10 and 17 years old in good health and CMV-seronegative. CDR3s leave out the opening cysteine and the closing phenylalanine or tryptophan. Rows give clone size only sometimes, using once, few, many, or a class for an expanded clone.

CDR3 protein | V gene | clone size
ASGLSGGEETQY | TRBV12-5 | -
ASSLDRLEGYT | TRBV5-1 | -
ASSLPDRGYEQY | TRBV27 | -
ASGFNPGLARMTDTQY | TRBV12-5 | -
ASSDRSGSPYEQY | TRBV6-4 | once
ASSLGVGGHGYT | TRBV27 | -
AWSVEAPGSGVGKLF | TRBV30 | -
ASSGTGGAGYGYT | TRBV2 | -
ASSDSADRGDDEAF | TRBV13 | -
ASSQGGSGRANNEQF | TRBV4-2 | few
ASSFSGAANNEQF | TRBV5-1 | -
ASSLQGANVLT | TRBV14 | -
ASSRESSGEQY | TRBV5-1 | -
ASSLGQAQFYEQY | TRBV7-9 | -
ASSINGDSNQPQH | TRBV19 | -
AWAGGSNQPQH | TRBV30 | -
ASSPRSSPNYGYT | TRBV7-6 | -
ASSDDFEAF | TRBV5-1 | few
ASAMVGPTGELF | TRBV27 | -
ASSEYFDRGKYGYT | TRBV25-1 | -
ASSRAGLDSPLH | TRBV19 | -
ASSFLDRGTDGKLF | TRBV5-4 | -
ASSFAGGDYGYT | TRBV5-1 | -
ASSIPGTGSDQPQH | TRBV19 | -
ASSPVGGAFQETQY | TRBV18 | few
ASSSIGGGATDTQY | TRBV13 | once
ASSQAHGGTLMEQF | TRBV4-2 | -
ASGGEGYGYT | TRBV5-1 | -
AWGNWGRPYKGGYT | TRBV30 | -
ASSFRGVSDTGELF | TRBV5-8 | -
ASSPGLAGCQQF | TRBV7-6 | once
AWSTVYTIY | TRBV30 | -
ASIRPTRETQY | TRBV21-1 | -